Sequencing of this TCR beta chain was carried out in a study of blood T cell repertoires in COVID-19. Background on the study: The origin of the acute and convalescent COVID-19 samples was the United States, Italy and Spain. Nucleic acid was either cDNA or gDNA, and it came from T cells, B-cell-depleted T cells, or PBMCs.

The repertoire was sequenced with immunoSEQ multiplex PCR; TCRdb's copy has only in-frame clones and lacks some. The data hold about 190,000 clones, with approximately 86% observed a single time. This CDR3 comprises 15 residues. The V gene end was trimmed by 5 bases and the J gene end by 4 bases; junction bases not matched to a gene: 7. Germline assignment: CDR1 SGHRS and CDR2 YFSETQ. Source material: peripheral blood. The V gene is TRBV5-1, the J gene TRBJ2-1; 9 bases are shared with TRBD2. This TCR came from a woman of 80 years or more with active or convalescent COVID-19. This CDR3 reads CASRSSGTDYNEQFF. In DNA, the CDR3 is TGCGCCAGCAGGTCTAGCGGGACAGATTACAATGAGCAGTTCTTC.